This T cell receptor beta chain stems from a study of T cell responses to AZD1222 COVID-19 vaccine. The germline V gene has CDR1 MGHDK and CDR2 SYGVNS. The CDR3 has 12 residues. V lost 3 bases, J lost 5 bases, and 7 bases lay in between. Study-wide results and caveats: Females outnumbered males among donors, who were mostly white British; clonal diversity was possibly underestimated. Following two doses of AZD1222, Spike-specific TCR breadth and depth rose.

Sequencing used immunoSEQ multiplex PCR; TCRdb keeps in-frame clones, though not all of them. Of about 120,000 clones listed, roughly nine tenths are singletons. As regards this clone: The target antigen is unknown.

The chain joins TRBV25-1 to TRBJ2-5; D remains ambiguous. This material consisted of peripheral blood, taken on day 0 of AZD1222 vaccination. This receptor was identified in an adult in good health. CDR3: CASSDPAETQYF. The CDR3, as DNA: TGTGCCAGCAGTGACCCCGCGGAGACCCAGTACTTC.